This T cell receptor (beta chain) is drawn from a study of shared clonotypes between healthy human individuals (dated by TCRdb to about 2020). About the full investigation: A couple of women and a few men aged 18 to 49 years were included in the cohort. Per donor, three plates each were used for CD4 naive and CD4 memory, two for CD8 naive, and one for CD8 memory. Blood TCR repertoires of a handful of healthy adults were deeply sequenced to estimate repertoire size and the extent of clonotype sharing between individuals. Different laboratories and diverse techniques were used to prepare libraries and sequence TCR repertoires, to increase sequencing depth and limit assay-specific biases. Leukapheresis yielded between about 0.94 and 8.9 billion PBMCs per donor.

Using the deep immunoSEQ assay, TCR CDR3 regions were amplified from genomic DNA by multiplex PCR. For each cell subset, the extracted genomic DNA was distributed evenly across all wells of several immunoSEQ 96-well plates, and each plate served as one replicate. For sorted subsets, about 210 ng of genomic DNA, equivalent to roughly 30,000 T cell genomes, went into each replicate PCR. The purified libraries were quantified using a Qubit 3.0 fluorometer, sized with a Bioanalyzer 2100, and then quantified again using the KAPA Library Quantification kit. Every immunoSEQ 96-well plate was sequenced on a dedicated single-read 150-cycle Illumina NextSeq 550 flow cell. In the paper's pipeline: Because only junctional sequences without quality scores were contained in the immunoSEQ output, filtering matching that applied to full-length reads could not be performed. To assign V/J genes and CDR3, sequences were annotated using PyIR, a Python wrapper for IgBLAST v1.9, with IMGT germline references. Reads were removed for weak V/J assignments (E-value above 1e-6), missing CDR3, stop codons, out-of-frame junctions, or ambiguous translated residues. V3J clonotypes were defined by identical inferred V gene, J gene, and CDR3 amino acid sequence. Percentage overlap between repertoires was calculated by dividing the number of shared unique clonotypes by the size of the smaller repertoire. Repertoire richness was assessed with RTK rarefaction, the Chao1 estimator, and Recon v2.1 estimates of unobserved clonotypes. Generation probabilities were computed with OLGA for all TCRbeta clonotypes obtained by the gDNA method from a handful of donors. Imported from immuneACCESS, the table was reduced by TCRdb to in-frame sequences with V and J called. These copies leave out some clones; in studies compared against another copy, an unresolved V gene accounts for under half, and the cause of the remainder is not known. Clone size and V and J calls were adopted from that table, with D and trimming inferred from the DNA. Present in this sample are around 2.3 million clones, approximately 96% of which were seen just once. The ten largest account for approximately 0.13% of the sample.

Healthy HIV-negative adults with no recently reported acute infections or vaccinations were included as donors. Every donor was a Caucasian adult residing in Nashville, Tennessee, USA. CD4+ T cells were enriched through magnetic negative selection, after which naive cells were positively selected on CD45RA and the remaining negative fraction served as the memory subset. Blood was collected by leukapheresis, and PBMCs were isolated by Ficoll-Histopaque density gradient centrifugation and then cryopreserved in liquid nitrogen vapor phase. Analytical flow cytometry was used to check the purity and quantity of each magnetically sorted T cell population. Genomic DNA was isolated from every sorted fraction and measured by UV absorbance on a Nanodrop 2000c. Study-wide findings and limitations: Clonotypes shared by all four sorted-subset donors showed higher generation probabilities than non-shared clonotypes. Rarefaction of sorted-subset datasets indicated incomplete sequencing despite the large sequencing depth. Across a few donors, around 5.4% of naive CD4, approximately 3.6% of naive CD8, 2.3% of memory CD4, and approximately 0.42% of memory CD8 clonotypes were shared. The genetic and exposure-history diversity represented was limited by the small number of donors. Only blood was sampled, and tissue TCR repertoires likely differ from those in blood. Naive subsets generally had larger estimated clonotype richness than memory subsets did. Pairwise subsampling led to the expectation that sequencing depth would affect the degree of clonotype sharing among donors.

The germline V gene (reference sequence) supplies CDR1 LNHDA and CDR2 SQIVND. Clipping removes 1 base from V and 6 bases from J, with 4 as the unmatched junction base count. Measured from the cysteine to the phenylalanine, the CDR3 is 15 residues long. Here the CDR3 DNA is all that survives: 45 bases in frame from base 1. On this clone itself: Its antigen is not yet known. No qualities accompany the bases; no much larger clone lies one base away.

The specimen sequenced was naive CD4+ T cells sorted from blood. Interpreted using the paper, the cell subset or site label stands for: CD45RA+ positively selected. The sequence is built from TRBV19 and TRBJ1-2; the central 11 bases match TRBD1. This clonotype was sampled from a young man in good health. The DNA reads TGTGCCAGTAGTATAGTCCGGACAGGGGGCAATGGCTACACCTTC. Its coded protein is CASSIVRTGGNGYTF. This CDR3, with the reference TRBV19 and TRBJ1-2 proteins standing in past its ends, gives the full variable domain DGGITQSPKYLFRKEGQNVTLSCEQNLNHDAMYWYRQDPGQGLRLIYYSQIVNDFQKGDIAEGYSVSREKKESFPLTVTSAQKNPTAFYLCASSIVRTGGNGYTFGSGTRLTVV.